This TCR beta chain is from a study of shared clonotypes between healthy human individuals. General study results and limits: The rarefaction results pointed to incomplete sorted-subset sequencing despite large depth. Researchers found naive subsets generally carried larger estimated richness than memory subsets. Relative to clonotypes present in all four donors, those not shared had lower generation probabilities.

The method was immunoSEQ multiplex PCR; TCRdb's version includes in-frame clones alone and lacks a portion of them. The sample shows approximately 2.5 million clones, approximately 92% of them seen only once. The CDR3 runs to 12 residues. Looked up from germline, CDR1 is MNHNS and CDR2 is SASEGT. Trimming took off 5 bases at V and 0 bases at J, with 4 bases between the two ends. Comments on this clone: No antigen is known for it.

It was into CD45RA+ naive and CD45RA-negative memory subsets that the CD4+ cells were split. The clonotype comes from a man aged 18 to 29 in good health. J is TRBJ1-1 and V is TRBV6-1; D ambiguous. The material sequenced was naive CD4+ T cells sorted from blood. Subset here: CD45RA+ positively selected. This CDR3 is CASSIMNTEAFF. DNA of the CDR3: TGTGCCAGCAGTATAATGAACACTGAAGCTTTCTTT.